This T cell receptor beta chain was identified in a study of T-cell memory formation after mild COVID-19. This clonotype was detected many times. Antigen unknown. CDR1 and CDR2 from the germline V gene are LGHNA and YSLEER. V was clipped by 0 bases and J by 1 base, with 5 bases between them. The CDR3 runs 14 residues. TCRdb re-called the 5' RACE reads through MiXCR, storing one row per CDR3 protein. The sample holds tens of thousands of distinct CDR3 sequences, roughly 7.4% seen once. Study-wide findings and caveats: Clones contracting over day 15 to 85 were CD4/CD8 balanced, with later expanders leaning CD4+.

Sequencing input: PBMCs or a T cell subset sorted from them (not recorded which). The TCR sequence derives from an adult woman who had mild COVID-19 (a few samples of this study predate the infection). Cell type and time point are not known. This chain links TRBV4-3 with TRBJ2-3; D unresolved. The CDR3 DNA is TGCGCCAGCAGCCAAGATTTCGGCACAGATACGCAGTATTTT. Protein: CASSQDFGTDTQYF.